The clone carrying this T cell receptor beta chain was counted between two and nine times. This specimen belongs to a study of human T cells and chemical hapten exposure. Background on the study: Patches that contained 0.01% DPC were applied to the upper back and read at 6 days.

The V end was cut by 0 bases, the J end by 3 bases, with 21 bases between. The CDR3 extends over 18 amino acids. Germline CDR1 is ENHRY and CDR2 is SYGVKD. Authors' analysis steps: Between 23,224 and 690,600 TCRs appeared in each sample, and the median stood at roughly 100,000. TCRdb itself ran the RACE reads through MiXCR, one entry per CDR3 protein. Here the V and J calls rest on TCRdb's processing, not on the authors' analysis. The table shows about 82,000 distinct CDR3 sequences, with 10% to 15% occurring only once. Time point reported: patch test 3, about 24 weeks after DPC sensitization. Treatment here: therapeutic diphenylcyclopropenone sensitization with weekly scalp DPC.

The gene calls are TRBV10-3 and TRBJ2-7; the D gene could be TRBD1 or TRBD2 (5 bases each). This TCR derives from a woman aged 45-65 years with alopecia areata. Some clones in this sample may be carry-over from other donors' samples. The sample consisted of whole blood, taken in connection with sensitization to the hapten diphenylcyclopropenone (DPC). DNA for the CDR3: TGTGCCATCAGTGAGTCGACGATGTTGCCGGGACGAAACTACGAGCAGTACTTC. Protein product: CAISESTMLPGRNYEQYF.